The source of this TCR beta chain is a study of cytomegalovirus exposure and HLA in healthy donors. Study results and caveats: A few V segments could not be told apart, such as TRBV6-2 and TRBV6-3, and were left out. Specificity for CMV antigens was confirmed in vitro for a few of the CMV-associated chains.

Note on this clone: Its specificity is unknown.

With V trimmed by 6 bases and J by 4 bases, 3 bases remained unmatched. From germline, CDR1 is SGHNT and CDR2 YENEEA. The CDR3 runs 15 residues. Primers included in the PCR were 60 Vbeta and 13 Jbeta primers. Assay: immunoSEQ multiplex PCR; the TCRdb copy retains only in-frame clones and omits some. The top ten hold around 1.6% of the sample, which has about 160,000 clones, approximately 83% seen once. The rearrangement joins TRBV11-3 to TRBJ2-2; 12 bases match TRBD2. The source of this sequence is a woman aged 18-35 years in good health and CMV-seronegative. Sequencing was carried out using PBMCs. This chain's CDR3 is CASRPLAGGTGELFF. The DNA for the CDR3 is TGTGCCAGCAGGCCACTAGCGGGGGGCACCGGGGAGCTGTTTTTT.